Sequencing of this T cell receptor (beta chain) was carried out in a study of blood T cell repertoires in COVID-19. Study information: Both acute and convalescent COVID-19 samples were obtained from the United States, Italy and Spain. PBMCs, B-cell-depleted T cells, or T cells provided the cDNA or gDNA that made up the material.

Clones were sequenced by immunoSEQ multiplex PCR, and TCRdb holds only the in-frame ones, with some missing. The sample includes roughly 200,000 clones, 82% of them seen just once. During active infection, Seattle patients enrolled and were then monitored through disease. Trimming left V 0 bases short and J 3 bases short, with 14 bases between. Per the germline V gene, CDR1 is SGHVS and CDR2 is FQNEAQ. This CDR3 is 16 amino acids long. V usage is TRBV7-8 and J usage is TRBJ1-2; D not certain. The sequenced material came from peripheral blood. This clonotype originated in a woman in her sixties with COVID-19, enrolled during active disease. The CDR3 coding sequence is TGTGCCAGCAGCTTAGCCGTTCGAAGCGCCTACTATGGCTACACCTTC. Its translation: CASSLAVRSAYYGYTF.